This TCR beta chain was sequenced in a study of identifying expanded T cells in peripheral blood (dated by TCRdb to the late 2010s). Background for the entire study: Technical replicates were generated by sequencing separate aliquots of the same genomic DNA pool, and four replicates were compared pairwise. What the work shows at the level of the full study, not this receptor alone: For all healthy donors, the variance in clone template counts between approximately two-week samples rose significantly as total template count increased. The authors expected that biological variance in healthy repertoires might rise further over much longer intervals, such as months to years. The binomial model flagged roughly 1.2 differentially abundant clones between technical replicates but 15 to 17 over around 2 weeks and over 18 over four weeks. Across all healthy-donor time intervals, the beta-binomial model significantly lowered both the number of clones called differentially abundant and the false-positive rate.

During the collection period, no infections or other immune events were recorded for the healthy donors. Time-dependent variance in a beta-binomial model of T-cell clone differential abundance was calibrated using healthy-donor blood repertoires as a training cohort. The training cohort was composed of some ten healthy donors, 3 female and 7 male. On average the donors were about 40 years old, and their ages spanned about 25 to 64 years. Whole blood, obtained from a commercial supplier, was collected from each healthy donor at three time points spaced around 13 days apart. Genomic DNA was extracted from unsorted whole blood for immunosequencing. TCRbeta CDR3 regions were profiled by bias-controlled multiplex PCR amplification of genomic DNA with the immunoSEQ Assay. Regarding the original processing steps: The absolute abundance of each unique TCRbeta CDR3 region was quantified after sequences were collapsed and filtered. Differential abundance was assessed using a binomial (Fisher-equivalent) model and a beta-binomial model in which time-dependent variance fitted from healthy donors was added. Clones with fewer than 5 combined templates were removed, and differential abundance was called for clones with a Benjamini-Hochberg FDR below 0.01. Beta-binomial variance was modeled as a function of total template count across the two samples using the form v = (b*log(k)+a)^2. This is the immuneACCESS table as TCRdb keeps it, with only in-frame sequences that have V and J called. A part of the clones is gone; compared with another copy, unresolved V genes explain less than half, and the rest is unexplained. The V and J calls and the clone size are those of that table, but D and trimming were determined from the DNA. Present in this sample are roughly 100,000 clones, about nine tenths of which were seen just once. Clones ranked in the top ten supply about 4% of the sample.

V lost 2 bases and J lost 1 base; the stretch between them is 10 bases long. The CDR3 runs 15 residues from the cysteine to the phenylalanine. The only DNA kept is the CDR3, 45 bases in frame from the first base. CDR1 MGHRA and CDR2 YSYEKL were looked up in the germline V gene. As for this clone: The clone's antigen remains unknown. No base quality information exists; no much larger clone differs at one position.

The source is a person aged 18-69 years in good health. The V and J segments used are TRBV4-1 and TRBJ2-3; the D gene is not confidently resolved. What was sequenced was blood. The nucleotide sequence is given as TGCGCCAGCAGCCAAAGTGGTGGGGGCACAGATACGCAGTATTTT. Its product reads: CASSQSGGGTDTQYF.